Listed here are 29 T cell receptor beta chains from one sample, sequenced in a study of cytomegalovirus exposure and HLA in healthy donors. In the PCR, 60 Vbeta and 13 Jbeta primers were used. Measured with immunoSEQ multiplex PCR; TCRdb has only the in-frame clones, and not every one. The data show roughly 100,000 clones, around three quarters seen once. What was sequenced was PBMCs. All receptors come from a man aged 40-55 years in good health and CMV-seronegative.

This rearrangement joins TRBV12-5 to TRBJ1-6, with D possibly matching TRBD1 (6 bases). Trimming left V 1 base short and J 4 bases short, with 8 bases between. This CDR3 is 15 amino acids long. Germline CDR1 is LGHNT and CDR2 is FRNRAP. This CDR3 reads CASGLGTAYNSPLHF. The CDR3 bases are TGTGCTAGTGGTTTGGGGACAGCATATAATTCACCCCTCCACTTT. The full variable domain, its missing parts supplied by reference TRBV12-5 and TRBJ1-6, is DARVTQTPRHKVTEMGQEVTMRCQPILGHNTVFWYRQTMMQGLELLAYFRNRAPLDDSGMPKDRFSAEMPDATLATLKIQPSEPRDSAVYFCASGLGTAYNSPLHFGNGTRLTVT.

This clone was counted between two and nine times. The chain has TRBV5-1 and TRBJ2-2; a weak D match, TRBD2 (5 bases). The germline V gene has CDR1 SGHRS and CDR2 YFSETQ. The CDR3 contains 14 residues. Deletions cut 1 base from V and 6 bases from J, with 10 bases between. CDR3 nucleotides: TGCGCCAGCAGCTTGTTCGGGGATGCCGGGGAGCTGTTTTTT. Residues: CASSLFGDAGELFF.

This chain links TRBV7-3 with TRBJ1-2, with TRBD1 matching 10 bases. After removal of 5 bases from V and 1 base from J, the junction contained 4 bases not matched to a gene. The CDR3 contains 15 residues. The V gene's germline CDR1 is SGHTA and CDR2 FQGTGA. CDR3 sequence: CASSATGGNNYGYTF. The DNA for the CDR3 is TGTGCCAGCAGCGCGACAGGGGGCAATAACTATGGCTACACCTTC.

The genes are TRBV2 and TRBJ2-7, with TRBD2 matching over 7 bases. The J segment lost 9 bases and the V segment lost 7 bases, leaving 6 bases of the junction unmatched. Germline V gives CDR1 SNHLY, CDR2 FYNNEI. This CDR3 has 11 residues. The chain's CDR3 is CASNTREGQYF. CDR3 DNA sequence: TGTGCCAGCAACACCAGGGAGGGGCAGTACTTC.

The chain links TRBV29-1 to TRBJ2-2; 8 bases align to TRBD1. This CDR3 spans 16 amino acids. Germline CDR1 and CDR2: SQVTM and ANQGSEA. Trimming took 4 bases from V and 5 from J; bases not matched to a gene: 12. CDR3 bases: TGCAGCGTTGTGGGGAGTACAGGGGGTGCGACCGGGGAGCTGTTTTTT. Its protein is CSVVGSTGGATGELFF.

The chain has TRBV2 and TRBJ2-2, with D maybe TRBD1 (5 bases). This CDR3 has 12 residues. V lost 7 bases and J lost 7, with 10 bases in between. Germline V gene data show CDR1 as SNHLY and CDR2 as FYNNEI. For the CDR3, the DNA is TGTGCCAGCATGGCAGGGCGCGGGGAGCTGTTTTTT. This codes for CASMAGRGELFF.

V is TRBV28 and J is TRBJ2-2; 11 bases map to TRBD2. J gave up 2 bases and V 2 bases, and 1 base lay outside the gene matches. Germline CDR1 is MDHEN and CDR2 is SYDVKM. This CDR3 contains 16 residues. The CDR3 DNA follows: TGTGCCAGCAGTTTAGGGACTAGCGGAAACACCGGGGAGCTGTTTTTT. Protein sequence: CASSLGTSGNTGELFF. The full variable domain, completed using reference TRBV28 and TRBJ2-2, is DVKVTQSSRYLVKRTGEKVFLECVQDMDHENMFWYRQDPGLGLRLIYFSYDVKMKEKGDIPEGYSVSREKKERFSLILESASTNQTSMYLCASSLGTSGNTGELFFGEGSRLTVL.

The rearrangement uses TRBV19 and TRBJ1-5; tentatively, D is TRBD1 (5 bases). Trimming took 1 base from V and 2 from J, leaving 12 bases between them. Germline CDR1 and CDR2: LNHDA and SQIVND (reference sequence). This CDR3 has 16 residues. The DNA of the CDR3 is TGTGCCAGTAGTATAGGTGAAGGGGCTGGCAATCAGCCCCAGCATTTT. Protein product: CASSIGEGAGNQPQHF.

The chain carries TRBV18 and TRBJ1-1; 9 bases align to TRBD1. The CDR3 covers 15 residues. The junction had 8 bases not matched to a gene; V was cut back by 3 bases and J by 6 bases. Germline loops: CDR1 KGHSH, CDR2 LQKENI. In DNA form, the CDR3 reads TGTGCCAGCTCACCGGCGGGACAGGGAATGGCTGAAGCTTTCTTT. Translation: CASSPAGQGMAEAFF.

This chain uses TRBV7-2 with TRBJ1-3, with D perhaps matching TRBD1 (6 bases). The V and J ends lost 5 bases and 8 bases respectively, with 10 bases between them. Germline V CDR1 and CDR2: SGHTA, FQGNSA. The CDR3 contains 12 residues. The CDR3 reads CASSAQGHTIYF. The CDR3 DNA sequence: TGTGCCAGCAGCGCACAGGGACACACCATATATTTT.

The chain is built from TRBV7-2 and TRBJ2-1; 13 bases match TRBD2. CDR1 is SGHTA and CDR2 is FQGNSA in the germline V gene. V was pared by 6 bases and J by 6 bases, with 5 bases of the junction left unmatched. CDR3 length: 15 residues. CDR3 sequence reads: CASRTLAGGPNEQFF. CDR3 coding DNA: TGTGCCAGCAGGACACTAGCGGGGGGGCCCAATGAGCAGTTCTTC. Using reference TRBV7-2 and TRBJ2-1 for the parts outside the CDR3, the full variable domain is GAGVSQSPSNKVTEKGKDVELRCDPISGHTALYWYRQSLGQGLEFLIYFQGNSAPDKSGLPSDRFSAERTGGSVSTLTIQRTQQEDSAVYLCASRTLAGGPNEQFFGPGTRLTVL.

The CDR3 is CASSLSWAPGSNQPQHF. In nucleotides, the CDR3 is TGCGCCAGCAGCCTTTCTTGGGCCCCAGGGAGCAATCAGCCCCAGCATTTT. The chain is built from TRBV4-1 and TRBJ1-5; D possibly corresponds to TRBD1 (5 bases). This CDR3 has 17 amino acids. CDR1 and CDR2 from the germline V gene are MGHRA and YSYEKL. Trimming left V 4 bases short and J 1 base short, with 17 bases between.

For this clone: Other DNA sequences in the same sample also yield this CDR3. This sequence joins TRBV11-2 and TRBJ2-7; 7 positions match TRBD1. The CDR3 spans 13 residues. CDR1 SGHAT and CDR2 FQNNGV come from the germline V gene. J lost 3 bases, V lost 3 bases, and 2 bases had no gene match. The CDR3 region is CASSLGQNYEQYF. CDR3 nucleotide sequence: TGTGCCAGCAGCTTGGGACAGAACTACGAGCAGTACTTC.

This clone was seen a single time. The rearrangement joins TRBV14 to TRBJ2-3; 7 bases align to TRBD1. Per the germline V gene, CDR1 is SGHDN and CDR2 is FVKESK. Unmatched junction bases numbered 4, after V lost 10 bases and J lost 3 bases. The CDR3 sequence is 12 residues long. This CDR3 reads CATGQWTDTQYF. The CDR3 nucleotides are TGTGCCACGGGACAGTGGACAGATACGCAGTATTTT.

The chain combines TRBV9 with TRBJ1-6; TRBD1 matches 8 bases. Germline CDR1 is SGDLS and CDR2 is YYNGEE. There are 14 residues in the CDR3. V was pared by 2 bases and J by 7 bases, with 2 bases of the junction left unmatched. CDR3 sequence (DNA): TGTGCCAGCAGCGTCGACAGGGGAAATTCACCCCTCCACTTT. Translated: CASSVDRGNSPLHF. Variable domain in full (rest from reference TRBV9 and TRBJ1-6): DSGVTQTPKHLITATGQRVTLRCSPRSGDLSVYWYQQSLDQGLQFLIQYYNGEERAKGNILERFSAQQFPDLHSELNLSSLELGDSALYFCASSVDRGNSPLHFGNGTRLTVT.

V and J are TRBV6-5 and TRBJ2-3; weak D call: TRBD2 (7 bases). Trimming took off 7 bases at V and 9 bases at J, with 20 bases between the two ends. The CDR3 spans 14 residues. CDR1 is MNHEY, CDR2 SVGAGI, per germline. The CDR3 region is CASTPFGGARTQYF. CDR3 DNA sequence: TGTGCCAGCACCCCCTTTGGGGGGGCAAGAACGCAGTATTTT.

This clone was observed once. This rearrangement joins TRBV1 to TRBJ2-7; the D segment call TRBD1 is taken from the table without a DNA check. TRBV1 is a pseudogene segment. The CDR3 runs 14 residues. The DNA of the CDR3 is TGCACCAGCAGCCCCAGCAGGGGGCTTTACGAGCAGTACGTC. The encoded protein is CTSSPSRGLYEQYV.

J is TRBJ1-3 and V is TRBV9; TRBD1 aligns across 7 bases. J lost 1 base, V lost 6 bases, and 10 bases had no gene match. This CDR3 spans 16 amino acids. Germline V gives CDR1 SGDLS, CDR2 YYNGEE. This CDR3 reads CASTKGGFSSGNTIYF. The DNA of the CDR3 is TGTGCCAGCACCAAAGGGGGCTTTTCATCTGGAAACACCATATATTTT.

This clone has a handful of counts. This chain connects TRBV7-9 to TRBJ2-1, with 7 positions matching TRBD1. V shed 5 bases, J shed 4 bases, and the junction held 11 bases outside the gene matches. The germline V gene has CDR1 SEHNR and CDR2 FQNEAQ (reference sequence). CDR3 length: 16 residues. As DNA, the CDR3 is TGTGCCAGCAGCGATCGAACAGGGGCCCTTTACAATGAGCAGTTCTTC. Translated: CASSDRTGALYNEQFF.

This clone was seen a few times. The V and J genes are TRBV7-9 and TRBJ2-7, with TRBD2 identical over 8 bases. Germline loops: CDR1 SEHNR, CDR2 FQNEAQ (reference sequence). The CDR3 runs to 15 residues. Here the CDR3 DNA reads TGTTCCAGCAGCTTAGGTGCGGGGGGCGGTGGCGAGCAGTACGTC. It specifies CSSSLGAGGGGEQYV.

CDR3: CASSPTKAGTSGSNEQYF. The DNA of the CDR3 is TGTGCCAGTAGTCCTACAAAAGCCGGGACTAGCGGATCGAACGAGCAGTACTTC. The V call is TRBV19, the J call TRBJ2-7; 11 nucleotides match TRBD2. The CDR3 sequence is 18 residues long. With 5 bases clipped from V and 5 bases from J, the junction kept 17 bases outside the gene matches. Germline loops: CDR1 LNHDA, CDR2 SQIVND (reference sequence).

V and J are TRBV6-1 and TRBJ2-5; D might be TRBD2 (6 bases). The CDR3 spans 12 residues. Germline V gene data show CDR1 as MNHNS and CDR2 as SASEGT. Trimming shortened V by 8 bases and J by 10 bases, and 17 bases separated the two germline ends. The CDR3 spells CASRTSVGGQYF. CDR3 nucleotide sequence: TGTGCCAGCCGGACCTCCGTGGGGGGCCAGTACTTC.

V and J are TRBV5-8 and TRBJ1-4, with D maybe TRBD1 (6 bases). The CDR3 is made up of 15 amino acids. Per the germline V gene, CDR1 is SGHTS and CDR2 is YDEGEE. Trimming took 4 bases from V and 8 from J, leaving 18 bases between them. This CDR3 is CASSPGRGWEEKLFF. The CDR3 DNA reads as TGTGCCAGCAGCCCGGGCAGGGGTTGGGAAGAAAAACTGTTTTTT.

The gene calls are TRBV4-1 and TRBJ1-1; unclear D gene. The CDR3 contains 14 residues. The germline CDR1 and CDR2 sequences are MGHRA and YSYEKL. V shed 2 bases and J shed 1 base, with 8 bases lying between them. CDR3 region: CASSQPRTNTEAFF. In nucleotides, the CDR3 is TGCGCCAGCAGCCAACCCAGAACGAACACTGAAGCTTTCTTT.

In nucleotides, the CDR3 is TGTGCCAGCAGCCAAGGGGTGGGGAACACCGGGGAGCTGTTTTTT. Its translation is CASSQGVGNTGELFF. V usage is TRBV7-3 and J usage is TRBJ2-2; possibly TRBD1 for D (5 bases). Trimming took off 5 bases at V and 1 base at J, with 11 bases between the two ends. In germline, CDR1 is SGHTA, CDR2 FQGTGA. The CDR3 totals 15 residues.

This chain connects TRBV11-2 to TRBJ2-4, with TRBD1 identical over 7 bases. The CDR3 has 14 residues. J gave up 8 bases and V 5 bases, and 9 bases lay outside the gene matches. The germline V gene has CDR1 SGHAT and CDR2 FQNNGV. CDR3 DNA sequence: TGTGCCAGCAGCCCCCGACAGGGCGACTACATTCAGTACTTC. Translation: CASSPRQGDYIQYF.

J is TRBJ1-1 and V is TRBV9; the match to TRBD1 covers 7 bases. Germline trimming cut 3 bases from V and 9 bases from J; bases unmatched to any gene: 11. The CDR3 has 14 amino acids. Germline V gene sequence: CDR1 SGDLS, CDR2 YYNGEE. The CDR3 DNA reads as TGTGCCAGCAGCGCGCGTGGGACAGCTGACCAAGCTTTCTTT. As protein: CASSARGTADQAFF.

The rearrangement links TRBV27 to TRBJ1-2; D remains ambiguous. The ends were cut back, 3 bases at V and 4 bases at J, with 9 bases in the middle. The CDR3 spans 13 residues. Germline V lookup: CDR1 MNHEY, CDR2 SMNVEV (reference sequence). CDR3 DNA sequence: TGTGCCAGCAGTTTGTCCTCCGTCTATGGCTACACCTTC. Protein product: CASSLSSVYGYTF.

The chain carries TRBV7-8 and TRBJ1-1; D not resolved. CDR3 length: 14 residues. V was trimmed by 5 bases and J by 4 bases, leaving 14 bases between them. CDR1 is SGHVS, CDR2 FQNEAQ, per germline. CDR3 DNA sequence: TGTGCCAGCAGCCGTGAACTCGGTTTCACTGAAGCTTTCTTT. Its translation is CASSRELGFTEAFF. The full variable domain, its missing parts supplied by reference TRBV7-8 and TRBJ1-1, is GAGVSQSPRYKVAKRGQDVALRCDPISGHVSLFWYQQALGQGPEFLTYFQNEAQLDKSGLPSDRFFAERPEGSVSTLKIQRTQQEDSAVYLCASSRELGFTEAFFGQGTRLTVV.